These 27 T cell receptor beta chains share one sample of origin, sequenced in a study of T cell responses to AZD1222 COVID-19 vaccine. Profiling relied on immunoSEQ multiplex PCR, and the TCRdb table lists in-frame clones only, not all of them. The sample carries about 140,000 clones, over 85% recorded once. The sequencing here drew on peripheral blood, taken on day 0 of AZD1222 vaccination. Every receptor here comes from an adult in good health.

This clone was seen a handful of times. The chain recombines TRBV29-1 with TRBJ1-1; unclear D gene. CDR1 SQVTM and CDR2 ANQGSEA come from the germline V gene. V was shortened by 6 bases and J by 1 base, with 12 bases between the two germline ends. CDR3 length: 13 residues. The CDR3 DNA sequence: TGCAGCGTGTTAACATTAGGGAACACTGAAGCTTTCTTT. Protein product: CSVLTLGNTEAFF. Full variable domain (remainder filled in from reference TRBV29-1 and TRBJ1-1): SAVISQKPSRDICQRGTSLTIQCQVDSQVTMMFWYRQQPGQSLTLIATANQGSEATYESGFVIDKFPISRPNLTFSTLTVSNMSPEDSSIYLCSVLTLGNTEAFFGQGTRLTVV.

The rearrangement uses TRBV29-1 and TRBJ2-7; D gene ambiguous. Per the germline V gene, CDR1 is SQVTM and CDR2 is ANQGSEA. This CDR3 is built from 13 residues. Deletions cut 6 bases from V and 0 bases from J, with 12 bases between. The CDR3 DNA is TGCAGCGTGTTGGACCTAGACTCCTACGAGCAGTACTTC. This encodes CSVLDLDSYEQYF.

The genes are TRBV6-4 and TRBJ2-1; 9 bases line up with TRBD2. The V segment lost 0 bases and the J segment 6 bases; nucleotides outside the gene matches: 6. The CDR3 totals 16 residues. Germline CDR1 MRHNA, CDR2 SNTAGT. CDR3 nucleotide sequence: TGTGCCAGCAGTGACTCCGTTAGCGGGAGTAGCAATGAGCAGTTCTTC. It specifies CASSDSVSGSSNEQFF.

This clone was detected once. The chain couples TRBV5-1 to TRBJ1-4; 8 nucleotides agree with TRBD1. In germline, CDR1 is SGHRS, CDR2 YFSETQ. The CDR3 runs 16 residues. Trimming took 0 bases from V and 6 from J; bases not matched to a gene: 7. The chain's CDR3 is CASSLALQGADEKLFF. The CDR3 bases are TGCGCCAGCAGCTTGGCCCTCCAGGGGGCAGATGAAAAACTGTTTTTT. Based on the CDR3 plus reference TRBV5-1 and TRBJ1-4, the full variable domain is KAGVTQTPRYLIKTRGQQVTLSCSPISGHRSVSWYQQTPGQGLQFLFEYFSETQRNKGNFPGRFSGRQFSNSRSEMNVSTLELGDSALYLCASSLALQGADEKLFFGSGTQLSVL.

CDR3 region: CASSHRQGWDIQYF. The CDR3, as DNA: TGTGCCAGCAGCCACCGACAGGGATGGGACATTCAGTACTTC. V is TRBV3-1 (or the pseudogene TRBV3-2) and J is TRBJ2-4, with TRBD1 identical over 7 bases. CDR1 is LGHDT and CDR2 is YNNKEL in the germline V gene (reference sequence). With V trimmed by 3 bases and J by 8 bases, 7 bases remained unmatched. The CDR3 covers 14 residues.

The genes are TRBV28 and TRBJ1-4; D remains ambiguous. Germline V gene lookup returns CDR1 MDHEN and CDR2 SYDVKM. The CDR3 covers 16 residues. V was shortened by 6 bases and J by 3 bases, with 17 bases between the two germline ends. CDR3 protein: CASSPLERRANEKLFF. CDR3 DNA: TGTGCCAGCAGCCCCCTCGAGCGACGCGCTAATGAAAAACTGTTTTTT. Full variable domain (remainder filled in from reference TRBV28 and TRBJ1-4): DVKVTQSSRYLVKRTGEKVFLECVQDMDHENMFWYRQDPGLGLRLIYFSYDVKMKEKGDIPEGYSVSREKKERFSLILESASTNQTSMYLCASSPLERRANEKLFFGSGTQLSVL.

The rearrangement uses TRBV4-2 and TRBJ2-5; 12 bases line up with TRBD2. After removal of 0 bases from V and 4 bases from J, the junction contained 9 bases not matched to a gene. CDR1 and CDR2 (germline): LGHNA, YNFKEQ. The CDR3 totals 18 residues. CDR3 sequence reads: CASSQDGLAGGPGETQYF. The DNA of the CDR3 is TGTGCCAGCAGCCAAGATGGGCTAGCGGGAGGGCCGGGAGAGACCCAGTACTTC.

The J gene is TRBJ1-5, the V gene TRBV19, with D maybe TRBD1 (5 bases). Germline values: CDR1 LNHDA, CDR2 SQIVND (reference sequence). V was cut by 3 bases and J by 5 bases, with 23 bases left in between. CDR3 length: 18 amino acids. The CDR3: CASSILTGGGRVYQPQHF. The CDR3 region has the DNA TGTGCCAGTAGTATCTTAACGGGGGGAGGACGGGTATATCAGCCCCAGCATTTT.

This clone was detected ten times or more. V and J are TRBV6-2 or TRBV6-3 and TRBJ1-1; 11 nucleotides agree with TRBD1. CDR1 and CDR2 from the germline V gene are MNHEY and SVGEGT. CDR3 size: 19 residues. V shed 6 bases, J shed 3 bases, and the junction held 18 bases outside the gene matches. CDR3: CASSIDGTGGWLSDTEAFF. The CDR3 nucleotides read TGTGCCAGCAGCATAGACGGGACAGGGGGTTGGCTAAGTGACACTGAAGCTTTCTTT.

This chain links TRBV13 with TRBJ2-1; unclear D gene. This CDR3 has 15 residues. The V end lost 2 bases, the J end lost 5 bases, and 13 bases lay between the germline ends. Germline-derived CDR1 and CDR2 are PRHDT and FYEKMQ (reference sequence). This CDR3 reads CASSLRSEGNNEQFF. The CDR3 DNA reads TGTGCCAGCAGCTTAAGGTCGGAAGGCAACAATGAGCAGTTCTTC.

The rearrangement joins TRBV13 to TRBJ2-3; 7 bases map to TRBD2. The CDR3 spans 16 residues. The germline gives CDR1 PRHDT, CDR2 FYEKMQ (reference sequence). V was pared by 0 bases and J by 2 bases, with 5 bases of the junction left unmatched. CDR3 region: CASSLGTSRITDTQYF. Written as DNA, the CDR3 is TGTGCCAGCAGCTTAGGGACTAGCAGAATCACAGATACGCAGTATTTT.

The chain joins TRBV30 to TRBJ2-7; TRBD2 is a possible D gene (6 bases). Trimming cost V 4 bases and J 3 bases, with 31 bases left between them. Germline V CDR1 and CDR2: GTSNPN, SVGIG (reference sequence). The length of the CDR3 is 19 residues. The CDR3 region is CAWISPNLNGGKSGYEQYF. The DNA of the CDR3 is TGTGCCTGGATTTCCCCCAATCTCAACGGCGGGAAGAGCGGCTACGAGCAGTACTTC.

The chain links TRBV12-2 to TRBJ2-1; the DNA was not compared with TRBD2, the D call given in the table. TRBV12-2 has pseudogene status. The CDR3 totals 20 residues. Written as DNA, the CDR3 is TGTGCAAGTCGCTTAGTCGGGACTAGCGGGAGCGCCAGCTCCTACAATGAGCAGTTCTTC. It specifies CASRLVGTSGSASSYNEQFF.

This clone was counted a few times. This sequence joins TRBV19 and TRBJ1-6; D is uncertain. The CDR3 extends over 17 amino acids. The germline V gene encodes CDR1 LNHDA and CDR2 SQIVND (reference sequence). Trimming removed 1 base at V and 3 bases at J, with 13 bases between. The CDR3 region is CASSIGKTRNYNSPLHF. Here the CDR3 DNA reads TGTGCCAGTAGTATAGGAAAGACCCGCAACTATAATTCACCCCTCCACTTT. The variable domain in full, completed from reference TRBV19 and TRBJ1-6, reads DGGITQSPKYLFRKEGQNVTLSCEQNLNHDAMYWYRQDPGQGLRLIYYSQIVNDFQKGDIAEGYSVSREKKESFPLTVTSAQKNPTAFYLCASSIGKTRNYNSPLHFGNGTRLTVT.

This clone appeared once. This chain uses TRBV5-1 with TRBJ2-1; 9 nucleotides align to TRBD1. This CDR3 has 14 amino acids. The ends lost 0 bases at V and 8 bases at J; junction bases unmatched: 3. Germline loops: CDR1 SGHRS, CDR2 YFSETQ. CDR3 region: CASSLVRTGDEQFF. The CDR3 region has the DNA TGCGCCAGCAGCTTGGTTCGGACAGGGGATGAGCAGTTCTTC.

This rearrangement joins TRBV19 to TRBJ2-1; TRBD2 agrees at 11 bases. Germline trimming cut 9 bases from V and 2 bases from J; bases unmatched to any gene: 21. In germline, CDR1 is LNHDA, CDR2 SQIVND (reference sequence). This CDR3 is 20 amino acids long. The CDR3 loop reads CARPPPLAGGQGAPYNEQFF. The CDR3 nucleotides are TGTGCCAGACCGCCCCCTCTAGCGGGAGGTCAAGGAGCCCCCTACAATGAGCAGTTCTTC.

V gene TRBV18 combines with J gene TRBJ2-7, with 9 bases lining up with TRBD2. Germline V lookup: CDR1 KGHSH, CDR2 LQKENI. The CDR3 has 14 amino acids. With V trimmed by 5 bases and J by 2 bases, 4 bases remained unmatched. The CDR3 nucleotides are TGTGCCAGCTCAATGACTAGCGGTACCTACGAGCAGTACTTC. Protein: CASSMTSGTYEQYF.

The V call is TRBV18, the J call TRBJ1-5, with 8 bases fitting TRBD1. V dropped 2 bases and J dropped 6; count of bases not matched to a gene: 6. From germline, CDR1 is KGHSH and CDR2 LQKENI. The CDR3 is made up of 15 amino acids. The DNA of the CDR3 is TGTGCCAGCTCACCATCAGGGGGCCGCTCTCAGCCCCAGCATTTT. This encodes CASSPSGGRSQPQHF.

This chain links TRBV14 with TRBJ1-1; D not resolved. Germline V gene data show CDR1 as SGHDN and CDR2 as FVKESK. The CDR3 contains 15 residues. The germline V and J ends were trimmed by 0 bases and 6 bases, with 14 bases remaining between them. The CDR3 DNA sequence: TGTGCCAGCAGCCAAGATCCGGCGGGGAAATCTGAAGCTTTCTTT. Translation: CASSQDPAGKSEAFF.

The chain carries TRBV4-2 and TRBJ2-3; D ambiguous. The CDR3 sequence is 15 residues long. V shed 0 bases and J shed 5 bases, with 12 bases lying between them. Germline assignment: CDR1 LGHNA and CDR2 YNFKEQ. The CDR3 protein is CASSQDPTPRDTQYF. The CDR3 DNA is TGTGCCAGCAGCCAAGATCCCACTCCACGAGATACGCAGTATTTT.

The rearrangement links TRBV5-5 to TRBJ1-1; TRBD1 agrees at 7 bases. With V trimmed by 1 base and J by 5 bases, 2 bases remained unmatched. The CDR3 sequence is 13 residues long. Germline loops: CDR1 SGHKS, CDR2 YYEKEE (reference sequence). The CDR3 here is CASSLRRGTEAFF. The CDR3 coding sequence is TGTGCCAGCAGCTTGCGCAGGGGGACTGAAGCTTTCTTT.

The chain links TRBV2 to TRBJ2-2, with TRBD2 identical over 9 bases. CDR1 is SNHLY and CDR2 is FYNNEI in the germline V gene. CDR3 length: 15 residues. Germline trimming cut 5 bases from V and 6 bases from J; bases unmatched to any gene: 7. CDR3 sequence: CASSPLAGAAGELFF. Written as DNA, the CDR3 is TGTGCCAGCAGTCCATTAGCGGGAGCCGCCGGGGAGCTGTTTTTT.

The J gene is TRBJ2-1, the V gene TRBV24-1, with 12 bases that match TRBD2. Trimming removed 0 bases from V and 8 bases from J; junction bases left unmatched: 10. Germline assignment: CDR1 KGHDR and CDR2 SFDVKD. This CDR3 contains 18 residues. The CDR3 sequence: CATSDLTLAGGPGDEQFF. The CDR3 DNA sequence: TGTGCCACCAGTGATTTGACGCTAGCGGGAGGGCCAGGCGATGAGCAGTTCTTC.

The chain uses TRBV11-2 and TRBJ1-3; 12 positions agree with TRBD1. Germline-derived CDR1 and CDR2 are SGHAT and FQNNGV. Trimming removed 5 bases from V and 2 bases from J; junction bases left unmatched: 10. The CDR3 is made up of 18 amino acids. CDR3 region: CASSPLPGQGATGNTIYF. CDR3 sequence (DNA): TGTGCCAGCAGCCCATTACCGGGACAGGGGGCGACTGGAAACACCATATATTTT.

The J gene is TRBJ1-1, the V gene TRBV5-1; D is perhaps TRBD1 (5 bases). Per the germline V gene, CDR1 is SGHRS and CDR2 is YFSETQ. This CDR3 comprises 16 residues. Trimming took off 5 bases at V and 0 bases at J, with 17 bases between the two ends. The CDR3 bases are TGCGCCAGCAGTAGGGGAGGGGCCCCGATGAACACTGAAGCTTTCTTT. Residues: CASSRGGAPMNTEAFF.

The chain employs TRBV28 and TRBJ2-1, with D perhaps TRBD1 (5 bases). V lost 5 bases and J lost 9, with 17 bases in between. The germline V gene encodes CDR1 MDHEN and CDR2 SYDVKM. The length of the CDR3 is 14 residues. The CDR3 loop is CASSLTGGKGEQFF. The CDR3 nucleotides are TGTGCCAGCAGTCTAACAGGTGGAAAGGGTGAGCAGTTCTTC.

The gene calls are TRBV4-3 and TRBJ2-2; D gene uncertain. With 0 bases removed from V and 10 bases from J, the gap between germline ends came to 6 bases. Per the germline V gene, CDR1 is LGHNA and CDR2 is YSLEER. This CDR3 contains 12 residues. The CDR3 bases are TGCGCCAGCAGCCAAGAACGACAGGAGCTGTTTTTT. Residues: CASSQERQELFF.